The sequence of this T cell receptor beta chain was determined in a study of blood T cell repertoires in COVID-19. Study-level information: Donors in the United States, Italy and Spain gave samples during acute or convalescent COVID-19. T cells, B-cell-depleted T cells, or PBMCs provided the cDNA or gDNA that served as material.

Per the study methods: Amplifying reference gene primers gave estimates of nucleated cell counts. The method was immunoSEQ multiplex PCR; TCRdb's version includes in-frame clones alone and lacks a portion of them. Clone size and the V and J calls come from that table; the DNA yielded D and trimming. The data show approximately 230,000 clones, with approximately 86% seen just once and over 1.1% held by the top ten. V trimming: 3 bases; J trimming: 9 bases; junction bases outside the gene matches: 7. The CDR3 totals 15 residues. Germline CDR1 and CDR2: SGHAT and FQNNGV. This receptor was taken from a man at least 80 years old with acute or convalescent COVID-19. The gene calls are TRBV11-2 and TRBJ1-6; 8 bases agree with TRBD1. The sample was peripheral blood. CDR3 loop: CASSLGGQARSPLHF. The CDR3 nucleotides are TGTGCCAGCAGCTTGGGGGGACAGGCACGTTCACCCCTCCACTTT.